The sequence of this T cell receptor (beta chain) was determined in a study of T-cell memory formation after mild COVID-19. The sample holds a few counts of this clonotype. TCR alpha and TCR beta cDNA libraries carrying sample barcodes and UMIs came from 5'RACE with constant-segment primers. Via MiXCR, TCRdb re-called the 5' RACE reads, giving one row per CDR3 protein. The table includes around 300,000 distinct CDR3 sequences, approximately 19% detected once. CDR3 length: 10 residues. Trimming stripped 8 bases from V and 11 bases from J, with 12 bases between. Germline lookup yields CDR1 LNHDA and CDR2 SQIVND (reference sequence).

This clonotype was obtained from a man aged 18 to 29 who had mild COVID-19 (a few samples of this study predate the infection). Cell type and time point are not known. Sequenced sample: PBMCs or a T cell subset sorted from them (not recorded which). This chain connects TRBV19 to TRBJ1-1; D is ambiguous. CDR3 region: CASVGLGAFF. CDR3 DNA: TGTGCCAGTGTGGGGTTGGGCGCTTTCTTT.